The present T cell receptor (beta chain) was sequenced within a study of shared clonotypes between healthy human individuals. Overall study context: Two female and a few male donors aged 18 to 49 were enrolled. Each donor contributed plates that comprised three CD4 naive, three CD4 memory, two CD8 naive and one CD8 memory. Notes on the study in general: Against clonotypes common to all four donors, non-shared ones had lower generation probabilities. Sequencing depth was expected to influence donor clonotype sharing.

Method: immunoSEQ multiplex PCR; TCRdb's copy keeps in-frame clones and lacks some. The data show 2,500,000 or so clones, approximately 93% seen once. Comment on this clone: Its matching antigen is unknown.

Sequencing was performed on naive CD4+ T cells from PBMCs. The subset denotes: CD45RA+ positively selected. The clonotype was recovered from a man between 18 and 35 years old in good health. Some clones in this sample may be carry-over from other donors' samples.

The CDR3 region is CASSQVRPNTEAFF. CDR3 in DNA: TGTGCCAGCAGCCAAGTCCGGCCGAACACTGAAGCTTTCTTT. This chain joins TRBV14 and TRBJ1-1; D call uncertain. CDR3 size: 14 residues. Germline lookup yields CDR1 SGHDN and CDR2 FVKESK. Trimming took 1 base from V and 1 from J, leaving 7 bases between them.